Listed below are T cell receptor beta chains from one sample, sequenced in a study of shared clonotypes between healthy human individuals. Libraries were prepared by immunoSEQ multiplex PCR; TCRdb keeps only in-frame clonotypes and omits some of them. The sample lists about 2.1 million clones, about 93% seen once, with approximately 1.7% in the top ten. Source material: naive CD8+ T cells from PBMCs. Source of these receptors: a man aged 18 to 29 in good health. Some clones in this sample may be carry-over from other donors' samples. Each CDR3 is given with its conserved first and last residue. Each record gives: clone size, D gene, V gene, J gene, CDR3 DNA, CDR3 protein. D genes are given only for firm matches. Clone sizes are given selectively: once, few, many, or a class where the clone is expanded.

>-|-|TRBV5-6|TRBJ1-1
TGTGCCAGCAGCTTGCCAAACTTCCCCTCATGGGACACTGAAGCTTTCTTT
CASSLPNFPSWDTEAFF
>-|-|TRBV27|TRBJ2-3
TGTGCCAGCAGTACGCGCGGGCCCGCAGATACGCAGTATTTT
CASSTRGPADTQYF
>-|TRBD2|TRBV19|TRBJ2-7
TGTGCCAGTTCCGGCGGGAGGGGACACGAGCAGTACTTC
CASSGGRGHEQYF
>-|TRBD1|TRBV2|TRBJ1-3
TGTGCCAGCAGCCTGGGACAGGCCTCTGGAAACACCATATATTTT
CASSLGQASGNTIYF
>once|TRBD1|TRBV7-3|TRBJ1-1
TGTGCCAGCAGCTTAGACCCCAGGGGGTGGGACACTGAAGCTTTCTTT
CASSLDPRGWDTEAFF
>-|-|TRBV10-1|TRBJ2-7
TGCGCCAGCAGTGAGAGTATCAGGGCGGTGGAGCAGTACTTC
CASSESIRAVEQYF
>many|-|TRBV7-3|TRBJ2-1
TGTGCCAGCAGCTTAGGGGTGGGAGCGGACCCCTCCTACAATGAGCAGTTCTTC
CASSLGVGADPSYNEQFF
>-|TRBD2|TRBV9|TRBJ2-1
TGTGCCAGCAGCCTAACCGGACTAGCGGGAGGGAGCTCCTACAATGAGCAGTTCTTC
CASSLTGLAGGSSYNEQFF
>-|-|TRBV6-6|TRBJ1-4
TGTGCCAGCAGCTTAACAGGCGCAACTAATGAAAAACTGTTTTTT
CASSLTGATNEKLFF
>-|-|TRBV5-6|TRBJ1-4
TGTGCCAGCAGCTGGGGCCCGGGGGACGCTGAAAAACTGTTTTTT
CASSWGPGDAEKLFF
>-|TRBD1|TRBV19|TRBJ1-5
TGTGCCAGTAGTGAAAGACAGGGGGCCTCGTATTTTCAGCCCCAGCATTTT
CASSERQGASYFQPQHF
>-|-|TRBV5-5|TRBJ2-7
TGTGCCAGCAGCACGGGGTGGCGCAGCTACGAGCAGTACTTC
CASSTGWRSYEQYF
>few|TRBD1|TRBV19|TRBJ1-1
TGTGCCAGTAGGGGGGGACAGATTGAAGCTTTCTTT
CASRGGQIEAFF
>-|TRBD2|TRBV7-3|TRBJ2-1
TGTGCCAGCAGCCCACTAGCGGACCCAGGGAATGAGCAGTTCTTC
CASSPLADPGNEQFF
>-|TRBD1|TRBV9|TRBJ2-6
TGTGCCAGCAGCGCGATGACAGGGGCGCTATCTGGGGCCAACGTCCTGACTTTC
CASSAMTGALSGANVLTF
>-|-|TRBV15|TRBJ2-3
TGTGCCACCAGCACGTATCCGGGACGGGCTAAGTCTACGCAGTATTTT
CATSTYPGRAKSTQYF
>-|TRBD1|TRBV5-4|TRBJ2-6
TGTGCCAGCAGCTTTACAGGGGTCGGGGCCAACGTCCTGACTTTC
CASSFTGVGANVLTF
>once|-|TRBV7-6|TRBJ2-7
TGTGCCAGCAGCGCCCGTCGAGGGGGAATAGAGCAGTACTTC
CASSARRGGIEQYF
>-|-|TRBV6-5|TRBJ2-2
TGTGCCAGCAGTAAGTCCACAGGGCGGTCCGGGGAGCTGTTTTTT
CASSKSTGRSGELFF
>-|-|TRBV6-1|TRBJ2-3
TGTGCCACCGAGGGGGGTTGGAGCACAGATACGCAGTATTTT
CATEGGWSTDTQYF
>-|-|TRBV28|TRBJ1-5
TGTGCCAGCAGTCCCAGACACTATAATAGCAATCAGCCCCAGCATTTT
CASSPRHYNSNQPQHF
>-|TRBD2|TRBV10-3|TRBJ2-1
TGTGCCATCAGTGACCCCGGGGGTGGGAGGATACTAGCGGATTACAATGAGCAGTTCTTC
CAISDPGGGRILADYNEQFF
>-|-|TRBV9|TRBJ2-1
TGTGCCAGCAGCGCCTCTCCAATCGGATCCTACAATGAGCAGTTCTTC
CASSASPIGSYNEQFF
>once|-|TRBV11-2|TRBJ2-7
TGTGCCAGCAGCTGGGAGGCAGGGACGTGGGACGAGCAGTACTTC
CASSWEAGTWDEQYF
>once|TRBD1|TRBV27|TRBJ2-1
TGTGCCAGCAGTTTATTCGGGACAGGGATTAATGAGCAGTTCTTC
CASSLFGTGINEQFF
>-|-|TRBV27|TRBJ1-1
TGTGCCAGCCGAAGGGGGTTAGGCACTGAAGCTTTCTTT
CASRRGLGTEAFF
>-|-|TRBV27|TRBJ1-2
TGTGCCAGCACCCCATCCGGGGCATACAGAGATTCCTATGGCTACACCTTC
CASTPSGAYRDSYGYTF
>-|TRBD2|TRBV7-9|TRBJ2-7
TGTGCCAGCAGTTCAACTAGCGGGAGGGCCGGCGGGACGTACGAGCAGTACTTC
CASSSTSGRAGGTYEQYF
>-|TRBD2|TRBV9|TRBJ2-7
TGTGCCAGCAGCCCAGGACTAGCGGGAGGGGGCGAGCAGTACTTC
CASSPGLAGGGEQYF
>-|TRBD2|TRBV7-9|TRBJ2-5
TGTGCCAGCAGCTTAGTTCCTAGCGGGAGGGAAGAGACCCAGTACTTC
CASSLVPSGREETQYF
>-|TRBD2|TRBV29-1|TRBJ2-1
TGCAGCGTTGAAAAGTTATTGGCTAGCGGGAATTATTACAATGAGCAGTTCTTC
CSVEKLLASGNYYNEQFF
>-|-|TRBV6-5|TRBJ1-2
TGTGCCAGCAGTTACTCAGAAAATAGCGGCTACACCTTC
CASSYSENSGYTF
>-|TRBD1|TRBV6-4|TRBJ2-3
TGTGCCAGCAGTGACAGGGGGCGAGGAGATACGCAGTATTTT
CASSDRGRGDTQYF
>-|-|TRBV5-6|TRBJ2-2
TGTGCCAGCAGCTGGGCAGACACCGGGGAGCTGTTTTTT
CASSWADTGELFF
>-|-|TRBV29-1|TRBJ1-2
TGCAGCGTCCCCCGCGGAGGCCCCTATGGCTACACCTTC
CSVPRGGPYGYTF
>-|TRBD1|TRBV27|TRBJ2-7
TGTGCCAGCAGTCATAGACAGGGTTCCTACGAGCAGTACTTC
CASSHRQGSYEQYF
>-|TRBD2|TRBV5-4|TRBJ2-7
TGTGCCAGCAGCTTTAGCGGGAGGGCCCCCTACGAGCAGTACTTC
CASSFSGRAPYEQYF
>-|-|TRBV7-9|TRBJ2-1
TGTGCCAGCAGCTTACGTCCCGAGCAGTTCTTC
CASSLRPEQFF
>-|TRBD2|TRBV4-1|TRBJ2-3
TGCGCCAGCAGCCTTGGGACTAGCGGAGGCACAGATACGCAGTATTTT
CASSLGTSGGTDTQYF
>-|TRBD2|TRBV7-9|TRBJ2-1
TGTGCCAGCAGCCCACCCCGCTCTAGCGGTACCTACAATGAGCAGTTCTTC
CASSPPRSSGTYNEQFF
>-|-|TRBV15|TRBJ2-5
TGTGCCACCAGCAGAGTGGGGGCAGCCCAAGAGACCCAGTACTTC
CATSRVGAAQETQYF
>once|TRBD1|TRBV6-4|TRBJ2-7
TGTGCCAGCAGTGGTTTCTCGGACAGGGAGGACTACGAGCAGTACTTC
CASSGFSDREDYEQYF
>-|TRBD1|TRBV5-1|TRBJ1-1
TGCGCCAGCAGCTCACGAGGGGACAGGGGGAACACTGAAGCTTTCTTT
CASSSRGDRGNTEAFF
>-|TRBD1|TRBV6-5|TRBJ2-1
TGTGCCAGCAGTTACCGAAGACAGGGCGGAATTAATGAGCAGTTCTTC
CASSYRRQGGINEQFF
>-|-|TRBV6-5|TRBJ2-1
TGTGCCAGCAGTTCTGGGAGTGAGCAGTTCTTC
CASSSGSEQFF
>-|TRBD1|TRBV7-2|TRBJ2-7
TGTGCCAGCAGCTTAAGGCTTGCGGGACAGGCCTACGAGCAGTACTTC
CASSLRLAGQAYEQYF
>-|-|TRBV6-5|TRBJ1-2
TGTGCCAGCAGCCGGATGGGCAGGGACGGCTATGGCTACACCTTC
CASSRMGRDGYGYTF
>-|-|TRBV29-1|TRBJ1-2
TGCAGCGTTGAAGCGGACAGTGGCTGCACCTTC
CSVEADSGCTF
>-|-|TRBV4-1|TRBJ2-7
TGCGCCAGCAGCCATGGACAGCTCTCCTACGAGCAGTACTTC
CASSHGQLSYEQYF
>few|-|TRBV28|TRBJ1-1
TGTGCCAGCAGTTTGGGGGCCGACACTGAAGCTTTCTTT
CASSLGADTEAFF
>-|-|TRBV19|TRBJ2-2
TGTGCCAGTTGGGACCCGGGGAGCACCGGGGAGCTGTTTTTT
CASWDPGSTGELFF
>-|TRBD1|TRBV11-2|TRBJ2-6
TGTGCCAGCGGGGACAGGGGACGGACTGGGGCCAACGTCCTGACTTTC
CASGDRGRTGANVLTF
>-|TRBD1|TRBV7-9|TRBJ1-1
TGTGCCAGCAGCTCCAAACAGGGGTCTCGGACTGAAGCTTTCTTT
CASSSKQGSRTEAFF
>-|-|TRBV6-5|TRBJ1-5
TGTGCCAGCAGCCCCCGGGACGTCAATCAGCCCCAGCATTTT
CASSPRDVNQPQHF
>-|-|TRBV28|TRBJ1-1
TGTGCCAGCAGACAAGGACAGCACATGAACACTGAAGCTTTCTTT
CASRQGQHMNTEAFF
>-|-|TRBV11-3|TRBJ2-1
TGTGCCAGCAGCTTAGATTTCCGGACCACCCTTTATTCCTACAATGAGCAGTTCTTC
CASSLDFRTTLYSYNEQFF
>-|-|TRBV6-4|TRBJ1-1
TGTGCCAGCAGACCCCGGGGGCTGAACACTGAAGCTTTCTTT
CASRPRGLNTEAFF
>-|TRBD1|TRBV9|TRBJ2-7
TGTGCCAGCAGCGTAGCTACCAGTGGTCAGGGGGCGAGGGAGCAGTACTTC
CASSVATSGQGAREQYF
>-|-|TRBV6-6|TRBJ2-7
TGTGCCAGCAGTTACTCTAGCGGCTCCTACGAGCAGTACTTC
CASSYSSGSYEQYF